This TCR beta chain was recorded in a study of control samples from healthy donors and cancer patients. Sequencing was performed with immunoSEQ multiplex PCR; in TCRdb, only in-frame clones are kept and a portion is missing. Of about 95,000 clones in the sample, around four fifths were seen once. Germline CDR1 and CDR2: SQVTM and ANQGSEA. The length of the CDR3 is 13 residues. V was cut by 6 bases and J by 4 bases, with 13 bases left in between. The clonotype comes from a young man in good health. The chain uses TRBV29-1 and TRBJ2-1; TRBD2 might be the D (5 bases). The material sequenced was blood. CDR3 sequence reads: CSVTARGYNEQFF. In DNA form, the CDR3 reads TGCAGCGTCACTGCCCGGGGTTACAATGAGCAGTTCTTC.